Listed below are T cell receptor beta chains from one sample, sequenced in a study of shared clonotypes between healthy human individuals. Profiling relied on immunoSEQ multiplex PCR, and the TCRdb table lists in-frame clones only, not all of them. The sample holds about 1.5 million clones, about 96% seen once. The sequenced sample consisted of naive CD4+ T cells sorted from blood. The receptors shown here come from a man aged 25-40 years in good health. The CDR3 runs from the conserved cysteine through the conserved F or W. Fields, in order: D gene, V gene, J gene, clone size, CDR3 protein, CDR3 DNA. D genes are given only for firm matches. Rows may omit the clone size; those that give it use once, few, many or a size class.

>NA|TRBV9|TRBJ2-1|NA
CASSEDRSSYNEQFF
TGTGCCAGCAGCGAGGACAGAAGCTCCTACAATGAGCAGTTCTTC
>NA|TRBV10-3|TRBJ2-1|NA
CAISDPGHYNEQFF
TGTGCCATCAGTGATCCGGGGCATTACAATGAGCAGTTCTTC
>TRBD2|TRBV2|TRBJ2-1|NA
CASSEDPGGKGLF
TGTGCCAGCAGTGAAGACCCCGGGGGGAAGGGACTCTTC
>NA|TRBV4-3|TRBJ2-7|NA
CASSQVVGVRSYEQYF
TGCGCCAGCAGCCAAGTAGTGGGGGTCCGCTCCTACGAGCAGTACTTC
>NA|TRBV7-8|TRBJ2-2|NA
CASSFTGELFF
TGTGCCAGCAGCTTTACCGGGGAGCTGTTTTTT
>TRBD2|TRBV7-2|TRBJ2-5|NA
CASSRLAGVETQYF
TGTGCCAGCAGCCGACTAGCGGGAGTTGAGACCCAGTACTTC
>NA|TRBV5-1|TRBJ2-7|NA
CASSWARGGDEQYF
TGCGCCAGCAGCTGGGCCCGGGGCGGCGACGAGCAGTACTTC
>NA|TRBV9|TRBJ1-3|NA
CASSVERPKRLYTIYF
TGTGCCAGCAGCGTAGAGCGACCCAAAAGGCTTTACACCATATATTTT
>NA|TRBV6-6|TRBJ1-1|NA
CASSGGRENTEAFF
TGTGCCAGCAGTGGAGGGAGGGAGAACACTGAAGCTTTCTTT
>NA|TRBV5-6|TRBJ1-5|NA
CASSLSKASNQPQHF
TGTGCCAGCAGCTTGTCGAAAGCTAGCAATCAGCCCCAGCATTTT
>NA|TRBV6-1|TRBJ1-4|NA
CASRSQVNEKLFF
TGTGCCAGCAGGAGTCAGGTTAATGAAAAACTGTTTTTT
>NA|TRBV27|TRBJ1-1|NA
CASSPGDWAGTEAFF
TGTGCCAGCAGCCCCGGAGATTGGGCGGGGACTGAAGCTTTCTTT
>NA|TRBV27|TRBJ2-7|NA
CASSRPEVDEQYF
TGTGCCAGCAGCCGACCCGAAGTTGACGAGCAGTACTTC
>TRBD2|TRBV2|TRBJ2-5|once
CASSAAAGGPIQETQYF
TGTGCCAGCAGTGCGGCGGCGGGAGGGCCTATACAAGAGACCCAGTACTTC